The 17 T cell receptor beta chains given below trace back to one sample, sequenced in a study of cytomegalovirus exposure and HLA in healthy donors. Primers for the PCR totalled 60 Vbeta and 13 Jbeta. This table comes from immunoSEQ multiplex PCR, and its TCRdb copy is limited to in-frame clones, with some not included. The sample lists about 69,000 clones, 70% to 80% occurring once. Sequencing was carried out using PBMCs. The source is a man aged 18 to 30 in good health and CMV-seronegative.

CDR3 residues: CASSQVEGAGETQYF. The CDR3 nucleotides are TGTGCCAGCAGCCAAGTAGAGGGGGCCGGAGAGACCCAGTACTTC. V usage is TRBV14 and J usage is TRBJ2-5; 7 nucleotides align to TRBD1. This CDR3 has 15 residues. The germline CDR1 and CDR2 sequences are SGHDN and FVKESK. With V trimmed by 1 base and J by 4 bases, 6 bases remained unmatched.

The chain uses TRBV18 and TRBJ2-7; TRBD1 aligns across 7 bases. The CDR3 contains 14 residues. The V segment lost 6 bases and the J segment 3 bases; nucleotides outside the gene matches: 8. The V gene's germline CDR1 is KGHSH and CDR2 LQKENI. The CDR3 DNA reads TGTGCCAGCTCCCCCTCGAACAGGGGCTACGAGCAGTACGTC. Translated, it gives CASSPSNRGYEQYV.

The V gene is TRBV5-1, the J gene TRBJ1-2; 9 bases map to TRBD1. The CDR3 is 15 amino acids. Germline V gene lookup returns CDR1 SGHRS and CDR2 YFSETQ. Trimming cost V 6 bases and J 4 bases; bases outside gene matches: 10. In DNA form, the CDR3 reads TGCGCCAGCACCCAATCGACAGGGGGGAGCTATGGCTACACCTTC. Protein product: CASTQSTGGSYGYTF.

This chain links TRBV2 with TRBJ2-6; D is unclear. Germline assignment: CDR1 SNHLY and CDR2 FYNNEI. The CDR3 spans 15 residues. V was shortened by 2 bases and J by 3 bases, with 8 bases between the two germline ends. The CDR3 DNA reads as TGTGCCAGCAGTGAATCAGGTCGTGGGGCCAACGTCCTGACTTTC. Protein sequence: CASSESGRGANVLTF.

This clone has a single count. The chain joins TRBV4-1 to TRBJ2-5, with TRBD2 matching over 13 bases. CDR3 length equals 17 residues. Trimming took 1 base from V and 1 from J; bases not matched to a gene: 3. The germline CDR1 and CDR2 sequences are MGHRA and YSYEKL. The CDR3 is CASSQVRTSGGQETQYF. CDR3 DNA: TGCGCCAGCAGCCAAGTTAGGACTAGCGGGGGCCAAGAGACCCAGTACTTC.

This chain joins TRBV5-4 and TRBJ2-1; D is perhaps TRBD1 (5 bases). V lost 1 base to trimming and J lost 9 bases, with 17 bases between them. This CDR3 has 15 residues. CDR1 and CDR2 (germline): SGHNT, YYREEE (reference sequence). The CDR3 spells CASSLSARVDGEQFF. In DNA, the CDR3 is TGTGCCAGCAGCTTGAGTGCCAGGGTTGATGGTGAGCAGTTCTTC.

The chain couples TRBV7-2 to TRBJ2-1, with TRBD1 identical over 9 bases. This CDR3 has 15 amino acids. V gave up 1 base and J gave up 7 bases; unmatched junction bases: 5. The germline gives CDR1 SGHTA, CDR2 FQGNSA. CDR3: CASSLVQGAYNEQFF. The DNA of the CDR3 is TGTGCCAGCAGCTTAGTACAGGGGGCTTATAATGAGCAGTTCTTC.

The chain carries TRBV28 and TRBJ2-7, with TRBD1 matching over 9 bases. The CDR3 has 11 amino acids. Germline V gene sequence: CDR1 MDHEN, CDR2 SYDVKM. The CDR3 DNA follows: TGTGCCAGCAGTGCCGGACAGGGGTGGGACGTC. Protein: CASSAGQGWDV.

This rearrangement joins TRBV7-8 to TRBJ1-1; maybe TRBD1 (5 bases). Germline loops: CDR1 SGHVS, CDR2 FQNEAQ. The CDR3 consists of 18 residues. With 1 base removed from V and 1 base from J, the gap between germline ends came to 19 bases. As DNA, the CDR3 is TGTGCCAGCAGCTTAGGCCCTCGGACACGGAATCAGAACACTGAAGCTTTCTTT. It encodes CASSLGPRTRNQNTEAFF.

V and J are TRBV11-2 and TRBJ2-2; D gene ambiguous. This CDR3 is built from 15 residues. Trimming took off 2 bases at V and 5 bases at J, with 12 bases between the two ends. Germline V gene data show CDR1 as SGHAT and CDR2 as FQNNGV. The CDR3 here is CASSLLGGVTGELFF. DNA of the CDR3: TGTGCCAGCAGCTTATTAGGCGGTGTGACCGGGGAGCTGTTTTTT.

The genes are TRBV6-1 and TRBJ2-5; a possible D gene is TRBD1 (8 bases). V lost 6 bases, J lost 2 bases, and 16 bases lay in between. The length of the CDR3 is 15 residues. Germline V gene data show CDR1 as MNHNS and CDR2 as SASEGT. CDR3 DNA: TGTGCCAGCAGCCGAGGGGGGGACAGGCAAGAGACCCAGTACTTC. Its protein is CASSRGGDRQETQYF.

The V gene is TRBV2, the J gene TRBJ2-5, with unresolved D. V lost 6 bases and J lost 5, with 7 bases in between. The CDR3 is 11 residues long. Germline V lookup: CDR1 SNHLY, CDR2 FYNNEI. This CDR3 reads CASRIGETQYF. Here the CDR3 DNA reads TGTGCCAGCAGGATCGGGGAGACCCAGTACTTC.

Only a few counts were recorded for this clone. The CDR3 protein is CASSQGPSTDTQYF. The CDR3 bases are TGCGCCAGCAGCCAAGGGCCGAGCACAGATACGCAGTATTTT. The V and J genes are TRBV4-1 and TRBJ2-3; D unresolved. Trimming took 1 base from V and 0 from J, leaving 5 bases between them. Per germline, CDR1 MGHRA and CDR2 YSYEKL. This CDR3 is built from 14 residues.

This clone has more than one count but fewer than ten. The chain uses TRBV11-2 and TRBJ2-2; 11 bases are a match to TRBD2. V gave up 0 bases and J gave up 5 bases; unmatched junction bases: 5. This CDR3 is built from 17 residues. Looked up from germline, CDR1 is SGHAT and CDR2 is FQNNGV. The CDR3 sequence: CASSLELAGVETGELFF. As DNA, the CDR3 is TGTGCCAGCAGCTTAGAACTAGCGGGGGTAGAAACCGGGGAGCTGTTTTTT.

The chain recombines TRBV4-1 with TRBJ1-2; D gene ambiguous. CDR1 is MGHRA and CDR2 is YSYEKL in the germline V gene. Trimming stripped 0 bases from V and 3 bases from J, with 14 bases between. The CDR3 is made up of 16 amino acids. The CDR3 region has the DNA TGCGCCAGCAGCCAAGATTCCGTTACCGAGTACTATGGCTACACCTTC. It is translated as CASSQDSVTEYYGYTF.

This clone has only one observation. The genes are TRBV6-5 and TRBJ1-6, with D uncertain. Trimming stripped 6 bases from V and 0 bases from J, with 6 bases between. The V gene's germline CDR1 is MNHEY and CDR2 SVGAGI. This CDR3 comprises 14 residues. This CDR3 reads CASSPSSYNSPLHF. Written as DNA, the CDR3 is TGTGCCAGCAGCCCGAGCTCCTATAATTCACCCCTCCACTTT.

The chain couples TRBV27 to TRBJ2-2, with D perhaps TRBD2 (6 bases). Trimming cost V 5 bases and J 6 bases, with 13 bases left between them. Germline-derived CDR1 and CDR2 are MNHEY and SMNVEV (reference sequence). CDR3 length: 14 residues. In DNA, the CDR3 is TGTGCCAGCAGTATTCTAGCGTCCGCCGGGGAGCTGTTTTTT. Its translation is CASSILASAGELFF.